A selection of T cell receptor beta chains follows, all from one sample in a study of CD8 T cells in ankylosing spondylitis. Each CDR3 protein gets one entry after TCRdb re-called the 5' RACE reads with MiXCR. The sample has about 360,000 distinct CDR3 sequences, 20% to 25% seen once. Material for sequencing was blood, either unsorted or a sorted T cell fraction (not recorded which). The receptor set was obtained from a male donor with ankylosing spondylitis or in good health (not recorded which). Each CDR3 is given with its conserved first and last residue. A D gene is named only where the DNA matches it firmly. Expanded clones are given a class, and other clones once, few, many or no size at all.

j_call clone_size v_call d_call cdr3_nt cdr3_aa
TRBJ2-7 NA TRBV4-1 NA TGCGCCAGCAGCCTGGGGGAGGGGGCTATGGACGAGCAGTACTTC CASSLGEGAMDEQYF
TRBJ2-5 few TRBV12-3/TRBV12-4 NA TGTGCCAGCAGTTTGACCGGAATCGCTTGGAGGACCCAGTACTTC CASSLTGIAWRTQYF
TRBJ2-7 NA TRBV12-5 NA TGTGCTAGTGGCGACAGTCCCTACGAGCAGTACTTC CASGDSPYEQYF
TRBJ2-1 many TRBV29-1 NA TGCAGCGTTTTCGGGGGTCCCAACAATGAGCAGTTCTTC CSVFGGPNNEQFF
TRBJ2-7 few TRBV29-1 TRBD2 TGCAGCGTTTCGGAAGCGGGGTCGTACGAGCAGTACTTC CSVSEAGSYEQYF
TRBJ2-1 NA TRBV5-1 NA TGCGCCAGCAGTATAACAGGGCACGAGCAGTTCTTC CASSITGHEQFF
TRBJ2-2 NA TRBV2 NA TGTGCCAGCAGAGCTGCAGGGGCCACCGGGGAGCTGTTTTTT CASRAAGATGELFF
TRBJ2-5 NA TRBV12-3/TRBV12-4 NA TGTGCCAGCAGCATTGGACCCTCACAGTACCAAGAGACCCAGTACTTC CASSIGPSQYQETQYF
TRBJ2-3 NA TRBV24-1 TRBD2 TGTGCCACCAGTGAACGAGCGGGGGGGCCCTCAGATACGCAGTATTTT CATSERAGGPSDTQYF
TRBJ2-1 few TRBV19 NA TGTGCCAGTAGTATCGACAGCTACAATGAGCAGTTCTTC CASSIDSYNEQFF
TRBJ2-1 few TRBV19 TRBD1 TGTGCCAGTAGTATCGGACAGGGGCCCGGCAATGAGCAGTTCTTC CASSIGQGPGNEQFF
TRBJ2-2 NA TRBV6-5 NA TGTGCCAGCAGTTACGGGGCCGGGGAGCTGTTTTTT CASSYGAGELFF
TRBJ2-1 NA TRBV3-1 NA TGTGCCAGCAGCCCTCTCCCCTCGGACAGCACAAATCCTTCCTACAATGAGCAGTTCTTC CASSPLPSDSTNPSYNEQFF
TRBJ2-7 few TRBV30 NA TGTGCCTGGAGTCGGGCTCCTTCCTACGAGCAGTACTTC CAWSRAPSYEQYF